This T cell receptor (beta chain) was identified during a study of blood T cell repertoires in COVID-19. Study information: T cells, B-cell-depleted T cells, or PBMCs supplied cDNA or gDNA.

The CDR3 has 13 amino acids. Deletions cut 6 bases from V and 3 bases from J, with 12 bases between. In germline, CDR1 is SNHLY, CDR2 FYNNEI. In the authors' workflow: How many nucleated cells were present was estimated from reference gene primer amplification. Assay: immunoSEQ multiplex PCR; the TCRdb copy retains only in-frame clones and omits some. The V and J calls and clone size come from that table; D and trimming were worked out from the DNA. Among approximately 150,000 clones, approximately 90% were seen once, and the ten largest hold about 4.2%. Sequencing was carried out using peripheral blood. This sequence originates from a woman between 55 and 75 years old with active or convalescent COVID-19. This sequence joins TRBV2 and TRBJ2-7; D gene unclear. CDR3 in DNA: TGTGCCAGCAGCAATACAGCCCTCTACGAGCAGTACTTC. Translated, it gives CASSNTALYEQYF.